The 10 T cell receptor beta chains reported below all come from one sample, sequenced in a study of STAT5B mutations in CD4+ large granular lymphocyte leukemia. Clones were sequenced by immunoSEQ multiplex PCR, and TCRdb holds only the in-frame ones, with some missing. The sample yields approximately 35,000 clones, over 60% seen once. The sequencing sample was made of CD4+ T cells from blood buffy coats. Source of these receptors: a human donor in good health.

The chain is built from TRBV5-1 and TRBJ2-2; 14 bases align to TRBD2. CDR3 length equals 17 residues. V trimming: 4 bases; J trimming: 7 bases; junction bases outside the gene matches: 9. From germline, CDR1 is SGHRS and CDR2 YFSETQ. CDR3 protein: CASSQGLAGAADGELFF. In DNA form, the CDR3 reads TGCGCCAGCAGCCAGGGACTAGCGGGGGCGGCAGACGGGGAGCTGTTTTTT. The complete variable domain, with remaining parts taken from reference TRBV5-1 and TRBJ2-2, reads KAGVTQTPRYLIKTRGQQVTLSCSPISGHRSVSWYQQTPGQGLQFLFEYFSETQRNKGNFPGRFSGRQFSNSRSEMNVSTLELGDSALYLCASSQGLAGAADGELFFGEGSRLTVL.

This clone occurred once. J is TRBJ2-3 and V is TRBV11-2; 11 nucleotides line up with TRBD2. CDR1 and CDR2 (germline): SGHAT, FQNNGV. With 5 bases clipped from V and 3 bases from J, the junction kept 1 base outside the gene matches. This CDR3 contains 14 residues. CDR3 region: CASSLAGGTDTQYF. The CDR3 DNA follows: TGTGCCAGCAGCCTAGCGGGAGGTACAGATACGCAGTATTTT.

The DNA of the CDR3 is TGTGCCAGTAGTCCCCGGACAGTTTATAGCAATCAGCCCCAGCATTTT. Protein sequence: CASSPRTVYSNQPQHF. The chain joins TRBV19 to TRBJ1-5; tentatively, D is TRBD1 (6 bases). Trimming removed 5 bases at V and 0 bases at J, with 14 bases between. CDR1 and CDR2 (germline): LNHDA, SQIVND (reference sequence). The CDR3 has 16 residues.

This clone turned up a few times. This chain uses TRBV4-1 with TRBJ1-1; 9 bases are shared with TRBD1. The V gene's germline CDR1 is MGHRA and CDR2 YSYEKL. The CDR3 is made up of 19 amino acids. Trimming at V came to 2 bases and at J to 5 bases, leaving 18 bases not matched to a gene. The CDR3 here is CASSQSISGTGPSRTEAFF. The CDR3 region has the DNA TGCGCCAGCAGCCAATCTATCTCCGGGACAGGGCCCTCGAGGACTGAAGCTTTCTTT.

The V call is TRBV6-5, the J call TRBJ1-5; no clear D gene. CDR3 length: 15 amino acids. Trimming took off 2 bases at V and 6 bases at J, with 14 bases between the two ends. Germline lookup yields CDR1 MNHEY and CDR2 SVGAGI. CDR3 sequence reads: CASSYDGNGVQPQHF. CDR3 coding DNA: TGTGCCAGCAGTTACGACGGGAACGGCGTTCAGCCCCAGCATTTT.

This clone occurred a few times. The chain combines TRBV14 with TRBJ2-1, with D tentatively TRBD2 (6 bases). Trimming removed 4 bases at V and 6 bases at J, with 19 bases between. Germline loops: CDR1 SGHDN, CDR2 FVKESK. The CDR3 sequence is 16 residues long. The CDR3 nucleotides are TGTGCCAGCAGCCTCATGGCGGGGTCCCAAAGCAATGAGCAGTTCTTC. Its protein is CASSLMAGSQSNEQFF. Based on the CDR3 plus reference TRBV14 and TRBJ2-1, the full variable domain is EAGVTQFPSHSVIEKGQTVTLRCDPISGHDNLYWYRRVMGKEIKFLLHFVKESKQDESGMPNNRFLAERTGGTYSTLKVQPAELEDSGVYFCASSLMAGSQSNEQFFGPGTRLTVL.

About this clone: One end of the junction varies from germline; a read error may be responsible. The rearrangement uses TRBV7-2 and TRBJ1-1; 7 nucleotides match TRBD1. In germline, CDR1 is SGHTA, CDR2 FQGNSA. The CDR3 consists of 13 residues. The CDR3 loop is CASSLEGQARRGF. For the CDR3, the DNA is TGTGCCAGCAGCTTAGAAGGACAGGCCCGACGGGGCTTT.

The chain joins TRBV4-2 to TRBJ1-2; D is unclear. Between the trimmed V and J ends, which lost 0 bases and 4 bases, there was a span of 12 bases. Looked up from germline, CDR1 is LGHNA and CDR2 is YNFKEQ. This CDR3 contains 15 residues. Here the CDR3 reads CASSQDQSSTYGYTF. In DNA, the CDR3 is TGTGCCAGCAGCCAAGATCAAAGCTCAACCTATGGCTACACCTTC.

The V call is TRBV7-8, the J call TRBJ1-4, with TRBD1 identical over 9 bases. CDR3 length: 16 residues. Germline V gene sequence: CDR1 SGHVS, CDR2 FQNEAQ. V lost 4 bases, J lost 5 bases, and 8 bases stayed unmatched. This CDR3 reads CASSWVTGTGNEKLFF. CDR3 coding DNA: TGTGCCAGCAGCTGGGTTACCGGGACAGGGAATGAAAAACTGTTTTTT.

The rearrangement links TRBV6-5 to TRBJ1-3; D is uncertain. Trimming shortened V by 6 bases and J by 0 bases, and 12 bases separated the two germline ends. The CDR3 has 15 amino acids. Germline CDR1 and CDR2: MNHEY and SVGAGI. The CDR3 protein is CASSPTGGSGNTIYF. The CDR3 DNA is TGTGCCAGCAGCCCCACGGGAGGCTCTGGAAACACCATATATTTT.